What follows are 21 T cell receptor beta chains derived from one specimen sequenced in a study of blood T cell repertoires in COVID-19. Sequencing used immunoSEQ multiplex PCR; TCRdb keeps in-frame clones, though not all of them. The sample contains fewer than 95,000 clones, around 87% of which appear only once. The sample was peripheral blood. These receptors were collected from a male donor with acute or convalescent COVID-19.

The gene calls are TRBV18 and TRBJ1-1; D remains ambiguous. Between the trimmed V and J ends, which lost 2 bases and 0 bases, there was a span of 10 bases. In germline, CDR1 is KGHSH, CDR2 LQKENI. CDR3 length equals 15 residues. Here the CDR3 reads CASSPSLDLNTEAFF. In nucleotides, the CDR3 is TGTGCCAGCTCACCATCGCTGGACTTGAACACTGAAGCTTTCTTT.

V gene TRBV24-1 combines with J gene TRBJ2-1, with 7 bases identical to TRBD1. CDR3 length equals 17 residues. Germline CDR1 KGHDR, CDR2 SFDVKD. The V segment lost 4 bases and the J segment 0 bases; nucleotides outside the gene matches: 8. The CDR3 protein is CATSDHTGVSSYNEQFF. In DNA, the CDR3 is TGTGCCACCAGTGACCATACAGGGGTCAGCTCCTACAATGAGCAGTTCTTC.

V usage is TRBV18 and J usage is TRBJ2-5; the D gene is possibly TRBD2 (6 bases). In germline, CDR1 is KGHSH, CDR2 LQKENI. V lost 3 bases and J lost 5, with 13 bases in between. This CDR3 spans 14 amino acids. Written as DNA, the CDR3 is TGTGCCAGCTCACCTGCTGGAGGGCGCGAGACCCAGTACTTC. This gives the protein CASSPAGGRETQYF.

The table lists this clone with a count of one. V usage is TRBV11-3 and J usage is TRBJ1-6; 7 bases match TRBD1. Per germline, CDR1 SGHNT and CDR2 YENEEA. Trimming removed 4 bases from V and 8 bases from J; junction bases left unmatched: 8. The CDR3 has 15 residues. The CDR3 spells CASSSRQGEDSPLHF. CDR3 bases: TGTGCCAGCAGCTCCCGACAGGGAGAAGATTCACCCCTCCACTTT.

The gene calls are TRBV29-1 and TRBJ2-7, with TRBD1 identical over 7 bases. The CDR3 is made up of 12 amino acids. The germline V gene has CDR1 SQVTM and CDR2 ANQGSEA. The ends lost 7 bases at V and 5 bases at J; junction bases unmatched: 8. CDR3 nucleotides: TGCAGCGCCCGACAGGGTGTTAACGAGCAGTACTTC. Protein sequence: CSARQGVNEQYF.

V and J are TRBV28 and TRBJ1-2; maybe TRBD1 (5 bases). CDR3 length: 16 residues. Trimming removed 2 bases at V and 5 bases at J, with 18 bases between. The germline gives CDR1 MDHEN, CDR2 SYDVKM. In DNA, the CDR3 is TGTGCCAGCAGTTTAGGCGGGACGGACGTGGAATATGGCTACACCTTC. It codes for CASSLGGTDVEYGYTF.

The chain recombines TRBV19 with TRBJ2-7; D might be TRBD2 (6 bases). CDR3 length equals 14 residues. From germline, CDR1 is LNHDA and CDR2 SQIVND (reference sequence). V lost 7 bases and J lost 2, with 15 bases in between. CDR3 bases: TGTGCCAGTACCCCGGGGGACGGAGCCTACGAGCAGTACTTC. Its translation is CASTPGDGAYEQYF. Combining the CDR3 with reference TRBV19 and TRBJ2-7 gives the whole variable domain DGGITQSPKYLFRKEGQNVTLSCEQNLNHDAMYWYRQDPGQGLRLIYYSQIVNDFQKGDIAEGYSVSREKKESFPLTVTSAQKNPTAFYLCASTPGDGAYEQYFGPGTRLTVT.

This chain uses TRBV27 with TRBJ1-6, with TRBD1 matching over 8 bases. The CDR3 is 14 residues long. Trimming removed 5 bases from V and 10 bases from J; junction bases left unmatched: 7. The V gene's germline CDR1 is MNHEY and CDR2 SMNVEV (reference sequence). The CDR3 protein is CASSLRQGKSPLHF. The CDR3 DNA is TGTGCCAGCAGTCTAAGACAGGGGAAGTCACCCCTCCACTTT.

The V call is TRBV5-4, the J call TRBJ1-3; D gene ambiguous. The CDR3 is made up of 14 amino acids. The germline V gene has CDR1 SGHNT and CDR2 YYREEE (reference sequence). Trimming took off 3 bases at V and 0 bases at J, with 7 bases between the two ends. In DNA, the CDR3 is TGTGCCAGCAGCTCAAGCTTCTCTGGAAACACCATATATTTT. It specifies CASSSSFSGNTIYF.

The CDR3 sequence is CAWSKGRVDETQYF. The CDR3 nucleotides read TGTGCCTGGAGTAAAGGGAGGGTCGACGAGACCCAGTACTTC. The chain couples TRBV30 to TRBJ2-5; 7 bases align to TRBD2. The germline V gene has CDR1 GTSNPN and CDR2 SVGIG (reference sequence). The trim removed 2 bases at V and 5 bases at J, leaving 8 bases unmatched. The CDR3 runs to 14 residues.

This chain connects TRBV9 to TRBJ2-7; D is uncertain. V was clipped by 0 bases and J by 4 bases, with 11 bases between them. The CDR3 spans 14 residues. The germline V gene encodes CDR1 SGDLS and CDR2 YYNGEE. CDR3: CASSVASPGYEQYF. The CDR3 DNA sequence: TGTGCCAGCAGCGTAGCGAGCCCTGGTTACGAGCAGTACTTC.

The chain recombines TRBV6-1 with TRBJ1-2, with D uncertain. This CDR3 region has 12 residues. From germline, CDR1 is MNHNS and CDR2 SASEGT. The ends were cut back, 3 bases at V and 8 bases at J, with 10 bases in the middle. CDR3 nucleotide sequence: TGTGCCAGCAGTGAGGGCCAACGAGGCTACACCTTC. Its protein is CASSEGQRGYTF.

The chain joins TRBV19 to TRBJ2-1, with D maybe TRBD1 (5 bases). The CDR3 contains 13 residues. The ends were cut back, 2 bases at V and 6 bases at J, with 8 bases in the middle. CDR1 and CDR2 (germline): LNHDA, SQIVND (reference sequence). CDR3 bases: TGTGCCAGTAGTATACAGGGTGGCAATGAGCAGTTCTTC. This translates into CASSIQGGNEQFF.

The chain is built from TRBV3-1 (or the pseudogene TRBV3-2) and TRBJ2-1; TRBD1 matches at 7 bases. V trimming: 4 bases; J trimming: 1 base; junction bases outside the gene matches: 4. From germline, CDR1 is LGHDT and CDR2 YNNKEL (reference sequence). This CDR3 has 15 residues. CDR3 residues: CASSRDSTSYNEQFF. The CDR3 DNA reads as TGTGCCAGCAGCCGGGACAGTACTTCCTACAATGAGCAGTTCTTC.

The rearrangement links TRBV19 to TRBJ2-7; D is perhaps TRBD1 (5 bases). This CDR3 contains 13 residues. The germline V gene encodes CDR1 LNHDA and CDR2 SQIVND (reference sequence). Trimming removed 4 bases from V and 3 bases from J, with 10 bases in between. CDR3 protein: CASSNQGFYEQYF. CDR3 sequence (DNA): TGTGCCAGTAGTAACCAGGGTTTCTACGAGCAGTACTTC.

The V call is TRBV29-1, the J call TRBJ2-5, with a possible D match to TRBD2 (5 bases). The CDR3 consists of 13 residues. Germline-derived CDR1 and CDR2 are SQVTM and ANQGSEA. Trimming stripped 4 bases from V and 2 bases from J, with 11 bases between. The DNA of the CDR3 is TGCAGCGTTGGGCGGGCAACACAAGAGACCCAGTACTTC. This codes for CSVGRATQETQYF.

Only one count was recorded for this clone. CDR3 nucleotide sequence: TGTGCCAGCTCCCCTGACAGGGTCGGAGGCTACACCTTC. Amino acid sequence: CASSPDRVGGYTF. This chain joins TRBV18 and TRBJ1-2; 7 bases line up with TRBD1. The CDR3 sequence is 13 residues long. Trimming removed 6 bases from V and 8 bases from J; junction bases left unmatched: 9. Looked up from germline, CDR1 is KGHSH and CDR2 is LQKENI.

V usage is TRBV9 and J usage is TRBJ2-3; weak D call: TRBD1 (5 bases). V was cut by 2 bases and J by 5 bases, with 18 bases left in between. Per germline, CDR1 SGDLS and CDR2 YYNGEE. The CDR3 covers 16 residues. CDR3 DNA: TGTGCCAGCAGCGTTGGGGCCCAGGGTGTTGGAGATACGCAGTATTTT. Translated, it gives CASSVGAQGVGDTQYF.

V gene TRBV5-1 combines with J gene TRBJ1-6, with D tentatively TRBD1 (6 bases). This CDR3 has 17 residues. Trimming took off 4 bases at V and 8 bases at J, with 22 bases between the two ends. Germline V gene data show CDR1 as SGHRS and CDR2 as YFSETQ. CDR3 sequence: CASSPAGTFRGDSPLHF. The CDR3 DNA reads as TGCGCCAGCAGCCCGGCCGGGACATTTAGAGGTGATTCACCCCTCCACTTT.

This rearrangement joins TRBV5-4 to TRBJ2-7; D might be TRBD2 (8 bases). CDR1 is SGHNT and CDR2 is YYREEE in the germline V gene (reference sequence). This CDR3 is 15 amino acids long. Deletions cut 3 bases from V and 6 bases from J, with 19 bases between. The CDR3 region is CASSYEGQRGLEQYF. CDR3 in DNA: TGTGCCAGCAGCTACGAGGGACAGCGGGGGCTCGAGCAGTACTTC.

V gene TRBV5-1 combines with J gene TRBJ2-2, with D perhaps matching TRBD1 (5 bases). Germline V gene data show CDR1 as SGHRS and CDR2 as YFSETQ. The CDR3 contains 12 residues. Deletions cut 4 bases from V and 6 bases from J, with 7 bases between. CDR3 nucleotides: TGCGCCAGCAGCCAGGGCTCCGGGGAGCTGTTTTTT. Translated, it gives CASSQGSGELFF.